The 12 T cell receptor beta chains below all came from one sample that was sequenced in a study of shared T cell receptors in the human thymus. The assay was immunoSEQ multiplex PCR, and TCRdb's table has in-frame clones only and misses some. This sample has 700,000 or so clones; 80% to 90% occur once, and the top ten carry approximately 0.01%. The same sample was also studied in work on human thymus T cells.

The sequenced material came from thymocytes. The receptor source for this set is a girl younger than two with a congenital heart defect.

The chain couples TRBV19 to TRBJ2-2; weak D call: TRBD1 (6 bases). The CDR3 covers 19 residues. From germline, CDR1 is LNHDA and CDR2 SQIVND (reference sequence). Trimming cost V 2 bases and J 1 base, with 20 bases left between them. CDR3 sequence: CASSIQINPPDRNTGELFF. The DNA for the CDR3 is TGTGCCAGTAGTATACAAATTAACCCACCGGACAGGAACACCGGGGAGCTGTTTTTT.

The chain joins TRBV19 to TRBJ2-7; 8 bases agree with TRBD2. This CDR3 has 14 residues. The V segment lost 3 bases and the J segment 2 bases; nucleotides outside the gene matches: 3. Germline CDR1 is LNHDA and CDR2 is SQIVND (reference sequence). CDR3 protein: CASSIGGVPYEQYF. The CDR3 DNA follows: TGTGCCAGTAGTATCGGGGGGGTACCCTACGAGCAGTACTTC.

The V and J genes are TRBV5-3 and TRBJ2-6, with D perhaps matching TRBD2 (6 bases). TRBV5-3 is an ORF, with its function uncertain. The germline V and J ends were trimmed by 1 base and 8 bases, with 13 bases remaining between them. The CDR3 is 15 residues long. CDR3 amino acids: CARSLRKEGTNVLTF. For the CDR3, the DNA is TGTGCCAGAAGCTTGAGAAAGGAGGGGACCAACGTCCTGACTTTC.

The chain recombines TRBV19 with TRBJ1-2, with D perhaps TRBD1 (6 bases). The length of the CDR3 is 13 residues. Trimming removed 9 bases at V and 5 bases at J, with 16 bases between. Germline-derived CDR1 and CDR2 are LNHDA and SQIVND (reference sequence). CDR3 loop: CASHHDGQYGYTF. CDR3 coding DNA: TGTGCCAGCCACCATGACGGACAGTATGGCTACACCTTC.

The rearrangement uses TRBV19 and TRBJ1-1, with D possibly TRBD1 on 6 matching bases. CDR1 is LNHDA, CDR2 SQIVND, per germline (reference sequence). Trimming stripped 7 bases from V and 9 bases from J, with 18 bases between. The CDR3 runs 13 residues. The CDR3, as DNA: TGTGCCAGTACCCCCTCGGGGGGCCCCAAAGCTTTCTTT. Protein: CASTPSGGPKAFF.

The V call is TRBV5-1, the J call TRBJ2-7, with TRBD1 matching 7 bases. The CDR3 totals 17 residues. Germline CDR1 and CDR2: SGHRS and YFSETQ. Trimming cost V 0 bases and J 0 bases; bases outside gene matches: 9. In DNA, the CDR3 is TGCGCCAGCAGCTTGGTATCGGGACAGCGCTGCTCCTACGAGCAGTACTTC. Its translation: CASSLVSGQRCSYEQYF.

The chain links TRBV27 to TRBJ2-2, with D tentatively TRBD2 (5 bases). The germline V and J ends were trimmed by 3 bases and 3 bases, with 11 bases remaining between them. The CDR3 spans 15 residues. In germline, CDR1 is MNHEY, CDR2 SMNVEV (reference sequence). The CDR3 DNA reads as TGTGCCAGCAGTTTGTTAGGACTCCACACCGGGGAGCTGTTTTTT. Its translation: CASSLLGLHTGELFF.

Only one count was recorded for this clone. As DNA, the CDR3 is TGTGCCAGCAGTTTATTCCCAGGGGAAGGCACCGCACAGTCGGAAGCTTTCTTT. Translation gives CASSLFPGEGTAQSEAFF. V usage is TRBV28 and J usage is TRBJ1-1, with D perhaps TRBD1 (6 bases). This CDR3 has 18 amino acids. CDR1 MDHEN and CDR2 SYDVKM come from the germline V gene. Trimming took off 1 base at V and 8 bases at J, with 26 bases between the two ends.

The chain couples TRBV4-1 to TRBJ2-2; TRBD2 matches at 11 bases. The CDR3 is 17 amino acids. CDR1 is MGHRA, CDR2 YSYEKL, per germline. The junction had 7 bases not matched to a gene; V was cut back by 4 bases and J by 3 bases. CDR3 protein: CASSPQLLAGDTGELFF. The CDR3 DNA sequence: TGCGCCAGCAGCCCACAGCTACTAGCGGGGGACACCGGGGAGCTGTTTTTT.

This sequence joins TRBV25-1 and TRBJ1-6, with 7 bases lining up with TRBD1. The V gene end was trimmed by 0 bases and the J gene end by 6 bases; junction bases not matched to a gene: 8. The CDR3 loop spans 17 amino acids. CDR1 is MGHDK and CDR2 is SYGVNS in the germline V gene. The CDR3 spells CASSEYTGTASNSPLHF. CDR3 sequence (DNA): TGTGCCAGCAGTGAATATACAGGGACAGCCTCTAATTCACCCCTCCACTTT.

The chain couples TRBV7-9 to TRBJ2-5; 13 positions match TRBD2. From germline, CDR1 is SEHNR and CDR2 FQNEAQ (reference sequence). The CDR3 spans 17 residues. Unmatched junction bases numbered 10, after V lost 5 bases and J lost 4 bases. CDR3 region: CASSTRTSGGWVETQYF. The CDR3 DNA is TGTGCCAGCAGCACCCGGACTAGCGGGGGCTGGGTAGAGACCCAGTACTTC.

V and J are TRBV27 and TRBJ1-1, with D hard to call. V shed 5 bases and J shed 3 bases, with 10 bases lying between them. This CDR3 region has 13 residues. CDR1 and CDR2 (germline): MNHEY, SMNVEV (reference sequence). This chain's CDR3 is CASSHNEDTEAFF. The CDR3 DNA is TGTGCCAGCAGTCATAACGAGGACACTGAAGCTTTCTTT.